Below are 31 T cell receptor beta chains sequenced from a single sample in a study of T cell responses to AZD1222 COVID-19 vaccine. Sequencing was performed with immunoSEQ multiplex PCR; in TCRdb, only in-frame clones are kept and a portion is missing. The table includes some 130,000 clones, over 75% detected once. The material was peripheral blood, obtained 28 days after the second AZD1222 dose. These receptors originate from an adult who received the AZD1222 COVID-19 vaccine.

The V gene is TRBV19, the J gene TRBJ1-5, with D perhaps matching TRBD1 (5 bases). The V gene's germline CDR1 is LNHDA and CDR2 SQIVND (reference sequence). V was shortened by 2 bases and J by 7 bases, with 12 bases between the two germline ends. The CDR3 loop spans 14 amino acids. Here the CDR3 reads CASSIRTGEQPQHF. CDR3 nucleotide sequence: TGTGCCAGTAGTATACGAACAGGAGAACAGCCCCAGCATTTT.

The rearrangement uses TRBV11-1 and TRBJ2-7; TRBD1 might be the D (6 bases). The CDR3 totals 13 residues. The germline V gene encodes CDR1 SGHAT and CDR2 FQDESV (reference sequence). Trimming removed 7 bases at V and 3 bases at J, with 13 bases between. The CDR3 loop reads CASTHRGGYEQYF. The CDR3, as DNA: TGTGCCAGCACTCACAGAGGGGGCTACGAGCAGTACTTC.

This clone was seen just once. V gene TRBV6-5 combines with J gene TRBJ1-6; 8 bases map to TRBD1. Germline assignment: CDR1 MNHEY and CDR2 SVGAGI. After removal of 0 bases from V and 10 bases from J, the junction contained 5 bases not matched to a gene. This CDR3 has 15 residues. CDR3 loop: CASSYSSPGGSPLHF. The CDR3 nucleotides read TGTGCCAGCAGTTACTCATCTCCAGGGGGCTCACCCCTCCACTTT.

The chain uses TRBV7-9 and TRBJ1-2, with TRBD1 identical over 10 bases. Germline CDR1 is SEHNR and CDR2 is FQNEAQ (reference sequence). Trimming removed 5 bases from V and 8 bases from J; junction bases left unmatched: 8. The CDR3 runs 14 residues. The CDR3 sequence: CASSPRQGAAGYTF. The CDR3 region has the DNA TGTGCCAGCAGCCCGCGACAGGGGGCGGCAGGCTACACCTTC. Together with reference TRBV7-9 and TRBJ1-2, the CDR3 gives the full variable domain: DTGVSQNPRHKITKRGQNVTFRCDPISEHNRLYWYRQTLGQGPEFLTYFQNEAQLEKSRLLSDRFSAERPKGSFSTLEIQRTEQGDSAMYLCASSPRQGAAGYTFGSGTRLTVV.

The chain couples TRBV19 to TRBJ1-5, with D hard to call. With 1 base removed from V and 9 bases from J, the gap between germline ends came to 10 bases. CDR1 and CDR2 (germline): LNHDA, SQIVND (reference sequence). This CDR3 is 13 amino acids long. The CDR3 protein is CASSIADGRPQHF. The CDR3 bases are TGTGCCAGTAGTATAGCCGACGGACGGCCCCAGCATTTT.

The V call is TRBV9, the J call TRBJ2-3; 9 bases match TRBD1. Trimming took 0 bases from V and 7 from J; bases not matched to a gene: 3. CDR1 SGDLS and CDR2 YYNGEE come from the germline V gene. This CDR3 region has 14 residues. The CDR3 nucleotides are TGTGCCAGCAGCGTAGGGACAGGGGCAAATACGCAGTATTTT. It yields the protein CASSVGTGANTQYF.

The chain carries TRBV18 and TRBJ1-4; D not certain. The germline V and J ends were trimmed by 5 bases and 4 bases, with 8 bases remaining between them. This CDR3 is built from 13 residues. CDR1 KGHSH and CDR2 LQKENI come from the germline V gene. CDR3 DNA: TGTGCCAGCTCAGTGAATCATAATGAAAAACTGTTTTTT. Translated, it gives CASSVNHNEKLFF. Full variable domain (remainder filled in from reference TRBV18 and TRBJ1-4): NAGVMQNPRHLVRRRGQEARLRCSPMKGHSHVYWYRQLPEEGLKFMVYLQKENIIDESGMPKERFSAEFPKEGPSILRIQQVVRGDSAAYFCASSVNHNEKLFFGSGTQLSVL.

The V call is TRBV3-1 (or the pseudogene TRBV3-2), the J call TRBJ1-1, with D tentatively TRBD1 (5 bases). CDR1 LGHDT and CDR2 YNNKEL come from the germline V gene (reference sequence). Trimming pared 1 base from V and 4 bases from J, leaving 10 bases between. The CDR3 loop spans 14 amino acids. In nucleotides, the CDR3 is TGTGCCAGCAGCCAAGCAGGGATTGGCACTGAAGCTTTCTTT. This sequence encodes CASSQAGIGTEAFF.

The chain joins TRBV29-1 to TRBJ2-1; perhaps TRBD1 as D (7 bases). V was clipped by 6 bases and J by 16 bases, with 19 bases between them. The germline V gene has CDR1 SQVTM and CDR2 ANQGSEA. This CDR3 is built from 11 residues. CDR3: CSVPVRGEVFF. The CDR3 region has the DNA TGCAGCGTCCCCGTCAGGGGGGAGGTCTTCTTC.

The V gene is TRBV6-5, the J gene TRBJ1-4; D is unclear. V lost 2 bases, J lost 7 bases, and 11 bases lay in between. Per germline, CDR1 MNHEY and CDR2 SVGAGI. The CDR3 runs 14 residues. The CDR3: CASSYSQKGEKLFF. CDR3 in DNA: TGTGCCAGCAGTTACAGTCAGAAGGGTGAAAAACTGTTTTTT.

This rearrangement joins TRBV5-1 to TRBJ1-1; D uncertain. The V gene's germline CDR1 is SGHRS and CDR2 YFSETQ. The CDR3 contains 14 residues. V lost 4 bases to trimming and J lost 1 base, with 11 bases between them. CDR3 sequence: CASSGGLANTEAFF. CDR3 DNA: TGCGCCAGCAGCGGCGGACTGGCGAACACTGAAGCTTTCTTT. Looking up the rest from reference TRBV5-1 and TRBJ1-1 gives the full variable domain: KAGVTQTPRYLIKTRGQQVTLSCSPISGHRSVSWYQQTPGQGLQFLFEYFSETQRNKGNFPGRFSGRQFSNSRSEMNVSTLELGDSALYLCASSGGLANTEAFFGQGTRLTVV.

The chain links TRBV20-1 to TRBJ1-1; D is possibly TRBD1 (6 bases). The germline V gene has CDR1 DFQATT and CDR2 SNEGSKA (reference sequence). The CDR3 covers 11 residues. The germline V and J ends were trimmed by 4 bases and 5 bases, with 8 bases remaining between them. This chain's CDR3 is CSATRGTEAFF. Here the CDR3 DNA reads TGCAGTGCTACAAGGGGGACTGAAGCTTTCTTT.

V usage is TRBV2 and J usage is TRBJ1-5, with 7 nucleotides matching TRBD1. Germline V CDR1 and CDR2: SNHLY, FYNNEI. The V gene end was trimmed by 7 bases and the J gene end by 2 bases; junction bases not matched to a gene: 5. This CDR3 comprises 14 residues. The CDR3 DNA is TGTGCCAGCACTGGAGACAGGGGCAATCAGCCCCAGCATTTT. Translation: CASTGDRGNQPQHF.

This clone turned up a few times. The J gene is TRBJ1-2, the V gene TRBV9; 7 bases align to TRBD1. V lost 4 bases to trimming and J lost 5 bases; unmatched junction nucleotides: 11. Germline CDR1 SGDLS, CDR2 YYNGEE. This CDR3 is built from 15 residues. The CDR3: CASSRAGTAGYGYTF. The CDR3 DNA follows: TGTGCCAGCAGCCGAGCCGGGACAGCGGGGTATGGCTACACCTTC.

The rearrangement joins TRBV19 to TRBJ1-1; unclear D gene. The CDR3 length is 15 residues. The germline V and J ends were trimmed by 5 bases and 3 bases, with 16 bases remaining between them. The germline V gene has CDR1 LNHDA and CDR2 SQIVND (reference sequence). In DNA, the CDR3 is TGTGCCAGTAGTGACCGAGGGATCGCGGACACTGAAGCTTTCTTT. This sequence encodes CASSDRGIADTEAFF. Drawing the rest from reference TRBV19 and TRBJ1-1, the complete variable domain is DGGITQSPKYLFRKEGQNVTLSCEQNLNHDAMYWYRQDPGQGLRLIYYSQIVNDFQKGDIAEGYSVSREKKESFPLTVTSAQKNPTAFYLCASSDRGIADTEAFFGQGTRLTVV.

This clone has a handful of counts. Additional DNA sequences in this sample encode the identical CDR3. V and J are TRBV11-2 and TRBJ2-1, with D possibly TRBD2 on 5 matching bases. CDR3 length: 15 residues. Germline-derived CDR1 and CDR2 are SGHAT and FQNNGV. V was shortened by 0 bases and J by 0 bases, with 6 bases between the two germline ends. CDR3 region: CASSLDGSSYNEQFF. In DNA, the CDR3 is TGTGCCAGCAGCTTAGATGGGAGCTCCTACAATGAGCAGTTCTTC.

The sample holds a few counts of this clone. V is TRBV5-1 and J is TRBJ1-1, with TRBD1 matching over 7 bases. This CDR3 spans 13 amino acids. Germline CDR1 and CDR2: SGHRS and YFSETQ. J was trimmed by 6 bases and V by 0 bases; bases with no gene match: 2. The CDR3 DNA sequence: TGCGCCAGCAGCTTGGGGCAGGGGGCTGAAGCTTTCTTT. This encodes CASSLGQGAEAFF.

V usage is TRBV5-8 and J usage is TRBJ1-2; D is unresolved. Germline values: CDR1 SGHTS, CDR2 YDEGEE. V lost 3 bases to trimming and J lost 0 bases, with 18 bases between them. CDR3 size: 17 residues. As DNA, the CDR3 is TGTGCCAGCAGCTCCCGCTGGGTATCCGGATCTAACTATGGCTACACCTTC. It translates to CASSSRWVSGSNYGYTF.

Details on this clone: The junction and the germline gene differ at one end; a read error may be behind it. The chain has TRBV3-1 (or the pseudogene TRBV3-2) and TRBJ2-7, with D possibly being TRBD1 (5 bases). This CDR3 comprises 14 residues. Germline-derived CDR1 and CDR2 are LGHDT and YNNKEL (reference sequence). CDR3 in amino acids: CASSQDRRPYEQYF. The DNA of the CDR3 is TGTGCCAGCAGTCAAGACAGACGTCCCTACGAGCAGTACTTC.

The chain uses TRBV6-5 and TRBJ2-6, with a weak D call TRBD1 (5 bases). Germline V lookup: CDR1 MNHEY, CDR2 SVGAGI. V was pared by 5 bases and J by 0 bases, with 8 bases between. This CDR3 comprises 15 residues. CDR3 sequence (DNA): TGTGCCAGCAGTCCAGGGAACTCTGGGGCCAACGTCCTGACTTTC. It is translated as CASSPGNSGANVLTF.

The chain recombines TRBV6-1 with TRBJ1-5; a possible D gene is TRBD1 (5 bases). The CDR3 covers 15 residues. The V and J ends lost 1 base and 4 bases respectively, with 11 bases between them. Looked up from germline, CDR1 is MNHNS and CDR2 is SASEGT. The CDR3 region has the DNA TGTGCCAGCAGTGAAGAGGCAGGGTGGAATCAGCCCCAGCATTTT. It specifies CASSEEAGWNQPQHF.

The V gene is TRBV9, the J gene TRBJ1-5; perhaps TRBD1 as D (6 bases). Germline-derived CDR1 and CDR2 are SGDLS and YYNGEE. The CDR3 is 14 residues long. V was cut by 4 bases and J by 1 base, with 9 bases left in between. The CDR3 protein is CASSPGVSNQPQHF. The CDR3 bases are TGTGCCAGCAGCCCAGGGGTAAGCAATCAGCCCCAGCATTTT.

This chain connects TRBV19 to TRBJ2-2, with D unclear. The CDR3 has 12 residues. Germline V gene lookup returns CDR1 LNHDA and CDR2 SQIVND (reference sequence). The ends were cut back, 3 bases at V and 6 bases at J, with 5 bases in the middle. CDR3 sequence reads: CASSMSSGELFF. Here the CDR3 DNA reads TGTGCCAGTAGTATGTCGTCCGGGGAGCTGTTTTTT.

In this sample, this clone turned up once. The gene calls are TRBV5-1 and TRBJ2-1, with 7 bases that match TRBD2. V shed 1 base, J shed 0 bases, and the junction held 4 bases outside the gene matches. This CDR3 contains 16 residues. CDR1 is SGHRS, CDR2 YFSETQ, per germline. The CDR3 loop reads CASSLSLAASYNEQFF. The CDR3 nucleotides read TGCGCCAGCAGCTTGAGTCTAGCGGCCTCCTACAATGAGCAGTTCTTC.

The chain is built from TRBV7-8 and TRBJ1-4; tentatively, D is TRBD1 (6 bases). The CDR3 is 15 residues long. Deletions cut 2 bases from V and 7 bases from J, with 14 bases between. CDR1 and CDR2 (germline): SGHVS, FQNEAQ. CDR3 DNA sequence: TGTGCCAGCAGCTTATTATCAGGGGAGGGTGAAAAACTGTTTTTT. This gives the protein CASSLLSGEGEKLFF.

The chain couples TRBV6-5 to TRBJ2-3; the match to TRBD1 covers 11 bases. The germline V gene has CDR1 MNHEY and CDR2 SVGAGI. The CDR3 covers 15 residues. Losses at the gene ends were 6 bases for V and 5 bases for J; bases not matched to a gene: 7. The CDR3 sequence: CASRYTGTGGDTQYF. DNA for the CDR3: TGTGCCAGCAGGTATACCGGGACAGGGGGAGATACGCAGTATTTT.

This chain links TRBV6-1 with TRBJ1-4, with a weak D call TRBD1 (5 bases). CDR1 and CDR2 from the germline V gene are MNHNS and SASEGT. This CDR3 has 13 residues. V was cut by 2 bases and J by 8 bases, with 9 bases left in between. CDR3 nucleotides: TGTGCCAGCAGTGAACAAGGGGCCGAAAAACTGTTTTTT. It codes for CASSEQGAEKLFF.

This clone was seen a few times. The rearrangement joins TRBV4-2 to TRBJ2-2, with unresolved D. Trimming took off 4 bases at V and 5 bases at J, with 14 bases between the two ends. This CDR3 region has 15 residues. The germline V gene has CDR1 LGHNA and CDR2 YNFKEQ. The CDR3 bases are TGTGCCAGCAGCCCACCGACACCTCTAACCGGGGAGCTGTTTTTT. Translated: CASSPPTPLTGELFF.

The rearrangement joins TRBV19 to TRBJ1-5, with TRBD1 identical over 9 bases. Germline lookup yields CDR1 LNHDA and CDR2 SQIVND (reference sequence). The CDR3 runs to 17 residues. V was pared by 0 bases and J by 7 bases, with 10 bases of the junction left unmatched. The CDR3 here is CASSIDRGGQGGQPQHF. The CDR3 coding sequence is TGTGCCAGTAGTATAGACAGAGGGGGACAGGGCGGGCAGCCCCAGCATTTT.

V and J are TRBV2 and TRBJ2-5, with 8 bases matching TRBD2. The J segment lost 4 bases and the V segment lost 7 bases, leaving 11 bases of the junction unmatched. CDR1 is SNHLY and CDR2 is FYNNEI in the germline V gene. This CDR3 is 15 amino acids long. In nucleotides, the CDR3 is TGTGCCAGCACGGGGTTAGCGGGGTTTTTAGAGACCCAGTACTTC. It specifies CASTGLAGFLETQYF.

V and J are TRBV29-1 and TRBJ1-5; D not resolved. This CDR3 is built from 12 residues. CDR1 and CDR2 (germline): SQVTM, ANQGSEA. With 4 bases removed from V and 9 bases from J, the gap between germline ends came to 13 bases. The CDR3 sequence: CSVGSGTRPQHF. CDR3 DNA: TGCAGCGTTGGGTCCGGTACTAGGCCCCAGCATTTT.